The clone carrying this T cell receptor (beta chain) came up many times. Its antigen is as yet unknown. Arm-PCR of CDR3 regions and iRepertoire HTBI primers were the basis on which TCR beta libraries were built. One entry per CDR3 protein results from TCRdb running MiXCR on the multiplex PCR reads. The sample lists about 540,000 distinct CDR3 sequences, 13% occurring once. Time point noted: newly diagnosed GD, antithyroid drugs for less than 3 months. The TCR library used RNA extracted from PBMCs. This sample is drawn from a study of regulatory T cells in long-lasting Graves disease. Findings and caveats of the study: Comparison showed that persistent patients shared more public clonotypes (2,741) than new patients (approximately 1,000).

The sample was also linked to a second study, of T cells in Graves' hyperthyroidism and ophthalmopathy.

The TCR comes from a man in his thirties or forties with Graves disease. This specimen was peripheral blood mononuclear cells (PBMCs), taken at new diagnosis, from a patient treated with antithyroid drugs.

CDR3 DNA sequence: TGTGCCAGCAGCGTAGGGTATGAGCAGTTCTTC. It codes for CASSVGYEQFF. This rearrangement joins TRBV9 to TRBJ2-1; D gene unclear. V shed 0 bases and J shed 8 bases, with 3 bases lying between them. Germline CDR1 is SGDLS and CDR2 is YYNGEE. The CDR3 consists of 11 residues.